Listed below are T cell receptor beta chains from one sample, sequenced in a study of blood T cells in healthy people across ages. TCRdb independently ran MiXCR on the 5' RACE reads; one entry per CDR3 protein. Of over 450,000 distinct CDR3 sequences detected, less than 25% appear once; the ten largest clones hold just over 8.5%. These same data were also listed under a study on T cells of mothers and their children.

Source material: blood. Every receptor here comes from a boy aged 5-17 years in good health. Each CDR3 is given with its conserved first and last residue. A D gene is named only where the DNA matches it firmly. Not every row has a clone size; where given, it reads once, few, many or a size class.

TRBV28	many	-	TRBJ2-3	CASTSRYF	TGTGCCAGCACCTCCCGGTATTTT
TRBV7-9	-	TRBD1	TRBJ1-4	CASSRGQIGEKLVF	TGTGCCAGCAGCAGGGGGCAGATAGGGGAAAAACTGGTTTTT
TRBV27	-	TRBD2	TRBJ2-7	CASSPSAGASYEQYF	TGTGCCAGCAGCCCCTCTGCGGGAGCGTCCTACGAGCAGTACTTC
TRBV6-6	-	-	TRBJ2-7	CASREGQGAGAYEQYF	TGTGCCAGCAGGGAGGGACAGGGAGCGGGGGCCTACGAGCAGTACTTC
TRBV9	-	TRBD2	TRBJ2-1	CASSVAVEAGGSGAYNEQFF	TGTGCCAGCAGCGTAGCGGTGGAAGCGGGAGGATCTGGTGCCTACAATGAGCAGTTCTTC
TRBV4-3	-	-	TRBJ2-7	CASSQDRVAYEQYF	TGCGCCAGCAGCCAAGACAGGGTGGCCTACGAGCAGTACTTC
TRBV30	few	-	TRBJ2-1	CAWSVAAGYNEQFF	TGTGCCTGGAGTGTGGCAGCGGGCTACAATGAGCAGTTCTTC
TRBV4-3	-	TRBD2	TRBJ2-3	CASSQDESSGGSDTQYF	TGCGCCAGCAGCCAAGATGAATCTAGCGGGGGGTCAGATACGCAGTATTTT
TRBV5-1	-	-	TRBJ2-5	CASSQHQANRPRETQYF	TGCGCCAGCAGCCAACACCAGGCGAACAGGCCTCGAGAGACCCAGTACTTC
TRBV20-1	-	TRBD2	TRBJ2-4	CSAEQKGLADAKNIQYF	TGCAGTGCTGAACAAAAAGGACTAGCGGACGCCAAAAACATTCAGTACTTC
TRBV12-3/TRBV12-4	few	TRBD1	TRBJ2-1	CASSFIGTGAYNEQFF	TGTGCCAGCAGTTTTATTGGGACAGGGGCCTACAATGAGCAGTTCTTC
TRBV6-2/TRBV6-3	few	-	TRBJ2-7	CASSTGTETAEQYF	TGTGCCAGCAGTACCGGGACGGAGACCGCCGAGCAGTACTTC
TRBV29-1	few	-	TRBJ1-2	CSVGTPFTEGYTF	TGCAGCGTTGGGACTCCATTTACGGAGGGCTACACCTTC
TRBV12-3/TRBV12-4	few	-	TRBJ2-5	CASSFNHDQETQYF	TGTGCCAGCAGTTTTAACCATGACCAAGAGACCCAGTACTTC
TRBV7-2	-	TRBD1	TRBJ2-7	CASRTTGFYEQYF	TGTGCCAGCAGAACGACAGGGTTTTACGAGCAGTACTTC
TRBV9	-	-	TRBJ2-7	CASSEVEGSYEQYF	TGTGCCAGCAGTGAGGTCGAGGGCTCCTACGAGCAGTACTTC
TRBV29-1	few	-	TRBJ2-7	CSVEQGELYEQYF	TGCAGCGTTGAACAGGGAGAACTCTACGAGCAGTACTTC